This entry lists 32 T cell receptor beta chains sequenced from one sample in a study of shared clonotypes between healthy human individuals. CD8 cells regarded as naive lacked CD45RO, were positively chosen for CCR7, and omitted terminally differentiated effector memory CD45RA+ cells. Clones were read by immunoSEQ multiplex PCR, and TCRdb kept only the in-frame ones, dropping some. The sample gives about 2.1 million clones, just over 90% of which show up once; 1.7% is in the top ten. The sequencing sample was made of naive CD8+ T cells from PBMCs. Source of these receptors: a man in his late teens or twenties in good health. Some clones in this sample may be carry-over from other donors' samples.

For this clone: Other DNA variants within this sample encode the same CDR3. This chain connects TRBV4-3 to TRBJ1-5, with D possibly TRBD1 on 6 matching bases. V was trimmed by 3 bases and J by 6 bases, leaving 15 bases between them. The V gene's germline CDR1 is LGHNA and CDR2 YSLEER. The CDR3 is made up of 15 amino acids. The DNA for the CDR3 is TGCGCCAGCAGCCAGGGCCTGGGGGCTGGTCAGCCCCAGCATTTT. Translated: CASSQGLGAGQPQHF.

The chain combines TRBV25-1 with TRBJ2-1; D call uncertain. The CDR3 is 14 residues long. Trimming left V 2 bases short and J 3 bases short, with 8 bases between. The germline V gene has CDR1 MGHDK and CDR2 SYGVNS. CDR3 nucleotides: TGTGCCAGCAGTGAAATCGGCTACTACAATGAGCAGTTCTTC. Its protein product is CASSEIGYYNEQFF.

CDR3 residues: CASCSVGESGETQYF. CDR3 DNA: TGTGCCAGCTGTTCCGTTGGGGAAAGTGGAGAGACCCAGTACTTC. V usage is TRBV27 and J usage is TRBJ2-5; D is uncertain. The CDR3 sequence is 15 residues long. With 8 bases removed from V and 4 bases from J, the gap between germline ends came to 20 bases. Germline CDR1 and CDR2: MNHEY and SMNVEV (reference sequence).

In this sample, this clone turned up once. This sequence joins TRBV7-9 and TRBJ2-1; 10 nucleotides agree with TRBD2. The V gene end was trimmed by 5 bases and the J gene end by 5 bases; junction bases not matched to a gene: 9. The germline V gene encodes CDR1 SEHNR and CDR2 FQNEAQ (reference sequence). The CDR3 extends over 16 amino acids. The DNA for the CDR3 is TGTGCCAGCAGCCCCCTAGCGGGAGAGAACCACAATGAGCAGTTCTTC. Residues: CASSPLAGENHNEQFF.

In this sample, this clone turned up once. The V gene is TRBV27, the J gene TRBJ2-2, with TRBD2 as a possible D gene (5 bases). CDR3 size: 17 residues. Germline V gives CDR1 MNHEY, CDR2 SMNVEV (reference sequence). V dropped 0 bases and J dropped 0 bases, with 11 bases sitting between them. The DNA for the CDR3 is TGTGCCAGCAGTTTATCACTAGTCGGGTCGAACACCGGGGAGCTGTTTTTT. It encodes CASSLSLVGSNTGELFF.

This chain joins TRBV7-9 and TRBJ1-2, with 7 bases that match TRBD1. J was trimmed by 1 base and V by 1 base; bases with no gene match: 6. From germline, CDR1 is SEHNR and CDR2 FQNEAQ (reference sequence). This CDR3 region has 16 residues. Written as DNA, the CDR3 is TGTGCCAGCAGCTTAGATGCCACAGGGGATAACTATGGCTACACCTTC. It is translated as CASSLDATGDNYGYTF.

The V call is TRBV28, the J call TRBJ2-1; 8 bases align to TRBD1. The CDR3 runs to 19 residues. Losses at the gene ends were 5 bases for V and 4 bases for J; bases not matched to a gene: 19. The germline gives CDR1 MDHEN, CDR2 SYDVKM. CDR3 bases: TGTGCCAGCAGTCGACAGGGGTCCGGGGTCGGGGTGGTATACAATGAGCAGTTCTTC. Protein product: CASSRQGSGVGVVYNEQFF.

This clone was found once. The chain links TRBV11-2 to TRBJ2-2, with D maybe TRBD1 (6 bases). The length of the CDR3 is 14 residues. Trimming took off 3 bases at V and 4 bases at J, with 9 bases between the two ends. Germline V gives CDR1 SGHAT, CDR2 FQNNGV. The CDR3 sequence: CASSLGASTGELFF. CDR3 nucleotides: TGTGCCAGCAGCTTGGGGGCCTCCACCGGGGAGCTGTTTTTT.

The V gene is TRBV5-6, the J gene TRBJ2-7; 10 bases fit TRBD2. CDR1 is SGHDT, CDR2 YYEEEE, per germline. V was clipped by 2 bases and J by 5 bases; unmatched bases: 4. The CDR3 has 14 amino acids. CDR3 bases: TGTGCCAGCAGCTTAGCGGGAGGGTCCCACGAGCAGTACTTC. This translates into CASSLAGGSHEQYF.

The chain employs TRBV7-9 and TRBJ2-7; tentatively, D is TRBD1 (5 bases). Trimming stripped 5 bases from V and 0 bases from J, with 11 bases between. CDR3 length equals 14 residues. Looked up from germline, CDR1 is SEHNR and CDR2 is FQNEAQ (reference sequence). CDR3 protein: CASSADTGSYEQYF. CDR3 nucleotides: TGTGCCAGCAGCGCGGACACGGGCTCCTACGAGCAGTACTTC.

The rearrangement links TRBV7-2 to TRBJ1-1; D may be TRBD1 (5 bases). Germline assignment: CDR1 SGHTA and CDR2 FQGNSA. V was trimmed by 5 bases and J by 4 bases, leaving 14 bases between them. The CDR3 covers 14 residues. The CDR3 spells CASSPLRGATEAFF. The CDR3 DNA reads TGTGCCAGCAGCCCTTTGAGGGGTGCCACTGAAGCTTTCTTT.

The chain couples TRBV7-9 to TRBJ2-2; D is unclear. The CDR3 runs to 14 residues. Germline CDR1 reads SEHNR; CDR2 reads FQNEAQ (reference sequence). V gave up 0 bases and J gave up 6 bases, with 8 bases separating them. CDR3 residues: CASSLALPAGELFF. The CDR3, as DNA: TGTGCCAGCAGCTTAGCGCTCCCAGCCGGGGAGCTGTTTTTT.

This clone has only one observation. Other DNA sequences from this sample encode an identical CDR3 as well. The rearrangement links TRBV5-6 to TRBJ2-3, with D possibly being TRBD2 (6 bases). Trimming took off 2 bases at V and 6 bases at J, with 7 bases between the two ends. Germline V gene data show CDR1 as SGHDT and CDR2 as YYEEEE. The CDR3 extends over 12 amino acids. CDR3 in amino acids: CASSFGGDTQYF. In nucleotides, the CDR3 is TGTGCCAGCAGCTTTGGAGGGGATACGCAGTATTTT.

The chain carries TRBV7-9 and TRBJ1-3; no clear D. Germline CDR1 SEHNR, CDR2 FQNEAQ (reference sequence). The V gene lost 1 base and the J gene lost 4 bases, with 8 bases spanning the gap. The CDR3 covers 14 residues. CDR3 protein: CASSLEGRGNTIYF. The CDR3 DNA follows: TGTGCCAGCAGCTTAGAAGGGAGAGGAAACACCATATATTTT.

This chain connects TRBV5-6 to TRBJ1-2, with 8 bases matching TRBD1. The germline gives CDR1 SGHDT, CDR2 YYEEEE. The CDR3 length is 15 residues. Trimming removed 3 bases from V and 4 bases from J; junction bases left unmatched: 8. The CDR3 reads CASSWGRQGSYGYTF. CDR3 coding DNA: TGTGCCAGCAGCTGGGGTAGACAGGGGAGCTATGGCTACACCTTC.

The rearrangement joins TRBV4-1 to TRBJ2-2; tentatively, D is TRBD1 or TRBD2 (5 bases each). From germline, CDR1 is MGHRA and CDR2 YSYEKL. The ends were cut back, 4 bases at V and 1 base at J, with 19 bases in the middle. CDR3 length: 18 amino acids. In DNA, the CDR3 is TGCGCCAGCAGCCCCCCTGGTGGGGGAAAAAGGAACACCGGGGAGCTGTTTTTT. Amino acids: CASSPPGGGKRNTGELFF.

Comments on this clone: The sample has other DNA sequences that encode this CDR3 too. The gene calls are TRBV9 and TRBJ1-1; D not resolved. The V gene lost 0 bases and the J gene lost 1 base, with 4 bases spanning the gap. The CDR3 is made up of 13 amino acids. Germline values: CDR1 SGDLS, CDR2 YYNGEE. This CDR3 reads CASSVAQNTEAFF. CDR3 in DNA: TGTGCCAGCAGCGTAGCTCAGAACACTGAAGCTTTCTTT.

J is TRBJ2-1 and V is TRBV19, with 9 bases that match TRBD2. Unmatched junction bases numbered 11, after V lost 8 bases and J lost 6 bases. Per the germline V gene, CDR1 is LNHDA and CDR2 is SQIVND (reference sequence). The length of the CDR3 is 15 residues. The CDR3 DNA reads as TGTGCCAGTGGTCTGACTAGCGGAAAATTCAATGAGCAGTTCTTC. Amino acids: CASGLTSGKFNEQFF.

This sequence joins TRBV9 and TRBJ1-3; tentatively, D is TRBD1 (6 bases). Germline-derived CDR1 and CDR2 are SGDLS and YYNGEE. V lost 4 bases, J lost 2 bases, and 19 bases lay in between. The CDR3 sequence is 17 residues long. Written as DNA, the CDR3 is TGTGCCAGCAGCCCGCAGGGGATACGTCCGACTGGAAACACCATATATTTT. Translation: CASSPQGIRPTGNTIYF.

The chain joins TRBV4-2 to TRBJ2-3, with 7 bases fitting TRBD2. Unmatched junction bases numbered 6, after V lost 0 bases and J lost 6 bases. The CDR3 runs to 15 residues. Germline lookup yields CDR1 LGHNA and CDR2 YNFKEQ. The CDR3 is CASSQDEGLSDTQYF. Here the CDR3 DNA reads TGTGCCAGCAGCCAAGATGAGGGACTAAGTGATACGCAGTATTTT.

Worth noting for this clone: Other DNA sequences in the same sample also yield this CDR3. This chain joins TRBV7-9 and TRBJ2-7, with TRBD1 matching over 7 bases. CDR1 SEHNR and CDR2 FQNEAQ come from the germline V gene (reference sequence). V lost 4 bases, J lost 7 bases, and 4 bases stayed unmatched. This CDR3 is built from 12 residues. Here the CDR3 reads CASSSDRVEQYF. CDR3 sequence (DNA): TGTGCCAGCAGCTCTGACAGGGTTGAGCAGTACTTC.

This chain connects TRBV6-1 to TRBJ2-1, with D possibly TRBD2 on 5 matching bases. From germline, CDR1 is MNHNS and CDR2 SASEGT. V lost 9 bases, J lost 2 bases, and 11 bases lay in between. CDR3 length: 13 amino acids. CDR3 nucleotides: TGTGCCAGGGACTGGCGTGCCTACAATGAGCAGTTCTTC. Translating gives CARDWRAYNEQFF.

As DNA, the CDR3 is TGTGCCAGCAGCGTAGAGGGTGGCTCCGAGCAGTACTTC. This gives the protein CASSVEGGSEQYF. This chain uses TRBV9 with TRBJ2-7; D uncertain. The CDR3 length is 13 residues. CDR1 and CDR2 from the germline V gene are SGDLS and YYNGEE. Trimming removed 0 bases at V and 6 bases at J, with 10 bases between.

The CDR3 DNA reads TGTGCCAGTAGTACGGGACCCCAGGGACGAGCTTTCTTT. Translation: CASSTGPQGRAFF. The chain employs TRBV19 and TRBJ1-1; possible D gene TRBD1, 5 bases. The CDR3 extends over 13 amino acids. V lost 4 bases, J lost 10 bases, and 16 bases lay in between. CDR1 LNHDA and CDR2 SQIVND come from the germline V gene (reference sequence).

About this clone: This specimen includes other DNA sequences encoding the same CDR3. This sequence joins TRBV19 and TRBJ2-5; D call uncertain. CDR1 LNHDA and CDR2 SQIVND come from the germline V gene (reference sequence). This CDR3 has 13 amino acids. The ends were cut back, 3 bases at V and 1 base at J, with 6 bases in the middle. CDR3 DNA sequence: TGTGCCAGTAGTATCAGTCTCCAAGAGACCCAGTACTTC. This sequence encodes CASSISLQETQYF.

This chain uses TRBV5-1 with TRBJ2-7; 7 bases map to TRBD2. Germline-derived CDR1 and CDR2 are SGHRS and YFSETQ. The CDR3 is 14 residues long. J gave up 3 bases and V 7 bases, and 10 bases lay outside the gene matches. In DNA, the CDR3 is TGCGCCAGCGGTTTCGGGGGGATGAACTACGAGCAGTACTTC. Its translation is CASGFGGMNYEQYF.

The CDR3 bases are TGTGCCAGCAGCCCCGTCATGAGAGGGAACGGTGAAGCTTTCTTT. This sequence encodes CASSPVMRGNGEAFF. The chain employs TRBV13 and TRBJ1-1; D not certain. The length of the CDR3 is 15 residues. The germline V gene has CDR1 PRHDT and CDR2 FYEKMQ (reference sequence). Trimming cost V 5 bases and J 7 bases, with 20 bases left between them.

The chain carries TRBV9 and TRBJ1-2; weak D call: TRBD1 (6 bases). The V end lost 1 base, the J end lost 6 bases, and 13 bases lay between the germline ends. The CDR3 sequence is 14 residues long. Germline-derived CDR1 and CDR2 are SGDLS and YYNGEE. The CDR3 DNA follows: TGTGCCAGCAGCGTATCAGGGACAACACATGGCTACACCTTC. It encodes CASSVSGTTHGYTF.

Details on this clone: This sample includes further DNA sequences coding for the same CDR3. The chain links TRBV7-9 to TRBJ2-1; D is unresolved. This CDR3 spans 15 amino acids. Deletions cut 1 base from V and 2 bases from J, with 9 bases between. CDR1 and CDR2 from the germline V gene are SEHNR and FQNEAQ (reference sequence). CDR3 sequence reads: CASSLGGLPYNEQFF. The CDR3 coding sequence is TGTGCCAGCAGCTTAGGGGGTCTTCCCTACAATGAGCAGTTCTTC.

The chain joins TRBV28 to TRBJ1-2; D gene ambiguous. The CDR3 consists of 14 residues. Per germline, CDR1 MDHEN and CDR2 SYDVKM. The V end lost 6 bases, the J end lost 7 bases, and 18 bases lay between the germline ends. The CDR3 is CASSQAGSPFGYTF. The CDR3 region has the DNA TGTGCCAGCAGCCAAGCCGGGAGCCCTTTTGGCTACACCTTC.

The gene calls are TRBV11-3 and TRBJ2-1, with D tentatively TRBD2 (6 bases). The germline gives CDR1 SGHNT, CDR2 YENEEA. The CDR3 consists of 17 residues. The V end was cut by 1 base, the J end by 6 bases, with 19 bases between. The CDR3 DNA sequence: TGTGCCAGCAGCTTAGTCTATCACGGGAGAATAGGCAATGAGCAGTTCTTC. It codes for CASSLVYHGRIGNEQFF. Full variable domain (rest looked up from reference TRBV11-3 and TRBJ2-1): EAGVVQSPRYKIIEKKQPVAFWCNPISGHNTLYWYLQNLGQGPELLIRYENEEAVDDSQLPKDRFSAERLKGVDSTLKIQPAELGDSAVYLCASSLVYHGRIGNEQFFGPGTRLTVL.

This chain uses TRBV27 with TRBJ2-1; the D gene is possibly TRBD2 (6 bases). Germline CDR1 and CDR2: MNHEY and SMNVEV (reference sequence). The CDR3 is made up of 18 amino acids. V dropped 5 bases and J dropped 2 bases, with 22 bases sitting between them. The CDR3 here is CASSRPDRDLPTYNEQFF. The CDR3 nucleotides are TGTGCCAGCAGTCGTCCTGATCGGGACTTACCTACCTACAATGAGCAGTTCTTC.